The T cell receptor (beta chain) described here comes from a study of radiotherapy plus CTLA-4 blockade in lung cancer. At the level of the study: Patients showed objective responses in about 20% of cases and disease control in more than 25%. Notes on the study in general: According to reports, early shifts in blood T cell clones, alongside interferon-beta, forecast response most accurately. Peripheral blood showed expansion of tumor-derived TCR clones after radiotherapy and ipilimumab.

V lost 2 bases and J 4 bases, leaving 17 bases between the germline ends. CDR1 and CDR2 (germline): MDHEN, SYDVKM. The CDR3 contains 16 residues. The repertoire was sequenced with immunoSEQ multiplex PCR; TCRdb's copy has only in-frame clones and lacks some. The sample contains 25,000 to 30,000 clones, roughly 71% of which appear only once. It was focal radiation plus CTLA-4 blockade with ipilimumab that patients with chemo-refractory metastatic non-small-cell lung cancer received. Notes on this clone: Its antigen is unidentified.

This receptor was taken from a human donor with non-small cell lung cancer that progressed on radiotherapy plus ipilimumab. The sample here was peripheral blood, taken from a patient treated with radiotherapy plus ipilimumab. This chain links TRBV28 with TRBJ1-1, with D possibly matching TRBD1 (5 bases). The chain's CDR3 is CASSLRAGKVGTEAFF. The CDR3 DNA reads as TGTGCCAGCAGTTTAAGGGCAGGGAAAGTAGGCACTGAAGCTTTCTTT. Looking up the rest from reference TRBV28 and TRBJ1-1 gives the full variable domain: DVKVTQSSRYLVKRTGEKVFLECVQDMDHENMFWYRQDPGLGLRLIYFSYDVKMKEKGDIPEGYSVSREKKERFSLILESASTNQTSMYLCASSLRAGKVGTEAFFGQGTRLTVV.